The 16 T cell receptor beta chains in this list originate from one sample, sequenced in a study of T cell repertoires in cytomegalovirus infection. One entry per CDR3 protein, called by TCRdb with MiXCR from the reads. The repertoire consists of fewer than 250,000 distinct CDR3 sequences, with roughly an eighth occurring once and the leading ten covering 1.5% to 2%. Sequenced sample: PBMCs. The receptor source for this set is a human donor in good health (CMV status not recorded). Some clones in this sample may be carry-over from other donors' samples.

This clonotype turned up a few times. CDR3 sequence: CASSQGGINNQPQHF. The CDR3 DNA reads TGCGCCAGCAGCCAGGGCGGGATCAACAATCAGCCCCAGCATTTT. This chain uses TRBV4-3 with TRBJ1-5, with no clear D. Germline CDR1 reads LGHNA; CDR2 reads YSLEER. This CDR3 region has 15 residues. Trimming took 3 bases from V and 3 from J, leaving 12 bases between them.

V usage is TRBV5-6 and J usage is TRBJ2-1; D is ambiguous. The CDR3 has 15 amino acids. V lost 0 bases, J lost 5 bases, and 12 bases lay in between. Germline CDR1 reads SGHDT; CDR2 reads YYEEEE. CDR3 nucleotide sequence: TGTGCCAGCAGCTTGGATATGGGTTGGGACAATGAGCAGTTCTTC. The encoded protein is CASSLDMGWDNEQFF.

The V call is TRBV5-1, the J call TRBJ2-3; D possibly matches TRBD1 or TRBD2 (7 bases each). Germline CDR1 and CDR2: SGHRS and YFSETQ. The CDR3 consists of 12 residues. V lost 3 bases and J 11 bases, leaving 13 bases between the germline ends. The CDR3 bases are TGCGCCAGCAGCTCAACAGGGGAGGGGCAGTATTTT. This gives the protein CASSSTGEGQYF.

In this sample, this clonotype turned up a few times. The rearrangement uses TRBV28 and TRBJ2-1; 8 nucleotides agree with TRBD2. Germline V CDR1 and CDR2: MDHEN, SYDVKM. The CDR3 consists of 16 residues. J gave up 0 bases and V 7 bases, and 8 bases lay outside the gene matches. CDR3 DNA sequence: TGTGCCAGCAAGGAGGCGGGGGGTAGCTCCTACAATGAGCAGTTCTTC. It translates to CASKEAGGSSYNEQFF.

There are many counts of this clonotype. The chain combines TRBV7-8 with TRBJ2-5; 8 bases line up with TRBD2. Germline CDR1 is SGHVS and CDR2 is FQNEAQ. V was clipped by 4 bases and J by 1 base; unmatched bases: 2. The CDR3 sequence is 14 residues long. The CDR3 DNA follows: TGTGCCAGCAGCTACCTAGCGGGCCAAGAGACCCAGTACTTC. As protein: CASSYLAGQETQYF.

The chain carries TRBV20-1 and TRBJ2-1; 12 positions agree with TRBD2. The CDR3 sequence is 15 residues long. Germline V gene data show CDR1 as DFQATT and CDR2 as SNEGSKA (reference sequence). Losses at the gene ends were 5 bases for V and 4 bases for J; bases not matched to a gene: 6. The CDR3: CSAPLGLAGYNEQFF. CDR3 nucleotide sequence: TGCAGTGCTCCACTTGGACTAGCGGGATACAATGAGCAGTTCTTC.

This clonotype is termed medium-sized. This rearrangement joins TRBV19 to TRBJ1-2; D ambiguous. The V end lost 3 bases, the J end lost 8 bases, and 10 bases lay between the germline ends. The germline CDR1 and CDR2 sequences are LNHDA and SQIVND (reference sequence). The CDR3 loop spans 12 amino acids. As DNA, the CDR3 is TGTGCCAGTAGTATTCCGGGGTACGGCTACACCTTC. Translating gives CASSIPGYGYTF.

This clonotype was counted at least ten times. CDR3: CASSPRGGDYGYTF. The DNA of the CDR3 is TGTGCCAGCAGCCCGCGGGGAGGGGACTATGGCTACACCTTC. The chain couples TRBV7-2 to TRBJ1-2; TRBD1 is a possible D gene (5 bases). CDR1 is SGHTA and CDR2 is FQGNSA in the germline V gene. The CDR3 sequence is 14 residues long. The V end lost 5 bases, the J end lost 3 bases, and 13 bases lay between the germline ends.

This clonotype showed up just a few times. A clone one base away is much larger, so this may be a read error. The CDR3 sequence is CASSNSYEQYF. In DNA, the CDR3 is TGTGCCAGCAGCAACTCCTACGAGCAGTACTTC. The V call is TRBV14, the J call TRBJ2-7; D not certain. Germline CDR1 and CDR2: SGHDN and FVKESK. Trimming took 5 bases from V and 0 from J, leaving 2 bases between them. The CDR3 covers 11 residues.

Only a few counts were recorded for this clonotype. V gene TRBV30 combines with J gene TRBJ2-1; a possible D gene is TRBD1 (5 bases). The V end was cut by 0 bases, the J end by 8 bases, with 17 bases between. From germline, CDR1 is GTSNPN and CDR2 SVGIG (reference sequence). The CDR3 runs 15 residues. In nucleotides, the CDR3 is TGTGCCTGGAGTGTAATATCCAGCAGGGCTGATGAGCAGTTCTTC. Encoded protein: CAWSVISSRADEQFF.

Written as DNA, the CDR3 is TGTGCCAGCAGTCCCCTGGGACAGGGGCTCGAGCAGTACTTC. This sequence encodes CASSPLGQGLEQYF. The chain joins TRBV12-3 or TRBV12-4 to TRBJ2-7, with 10 positions matching TRBD1. The CDR3 length is 14 residues. Trimming at V came to 5 bases and at J to 6 bases, leaving 7 bases not matched to a gene.

This clonotype appeared many times. The rearrangement joins TRBV28 to TRBJ2-7; D is ambiguous. Between the trimmed V and J ends, which lost 3 bases and 3 bases, there was a span of 18 bases. The length of the CDR3 is 16 residues. The V gene's germline CDR1 is MDHEN and CDR2 SYDVKM. The CDR3 sequence: CASSLPLVIGSYEQYF. The CDR3 DNA sequence: TGTGCCAGCAGTTTGCCCCTTGTAATCGGCAGCTACGAGCAGTACTTC.

In this sample, this clonotype turned up many times. This chain uses TRBV6-1 with TRBJ2-7, with D hard to call. Trimming removed 1 base from V and 5 bases from J, with 12 bases in between. The germline V gene encodes CDR1 MNHNS and CDR2 SASEGT. The CDR3 contains 14 residues. CDR3 sequence: CASSEGIVGNEQYF. The CDR3 DNA reads TGTGCCAGCAGTGAAGGGATCGTGGGGAACGAGCAGTACTTC.

This clonotype was observed at least ten times. V is TRBV7-2 and J is TRBJ1-1; D uncertain. Germline assignment: CDR1 SGHTA and CDR2 FQGNSA. The CDR3 has 13 residues. Trimming stripped 1 base from V and 3 bases from J, with 6 bases between. For the CDR3, the DNA is TGTGCCAGCAGCTTAGTGGAGGACACTGAAGCTTTCTTT. This gives the protein CASSLVEDTEAFF.

This clonotype was counted between two and nine times. The rearrangement links TRBV14 to TRBJ1-3; D is unclear. This CDR3 contains 15 residues. The ends were cut back, 1 base at V and 2 bases at J, with 9 bases in the middle. Germline assignment: CDR1 SGHDN and CDR2 FVKESK. The CDR3 DNA reads TGTGCCAGCAGCCAAGTTGGGAGGGCTGGAAACACCATATATTTT. Its translation is CASSQVGRAGNTIYF.

This clonotype has ten or more counts. This sequence joins TRBV5-1 and TRBJ2-7, with 8 bases fitting TRBD1. Trimming cost V 3 bases and J 0 bases; bases outside gene matches: 5. The CDR3 is made up of 15 amino acids. Germline V gene lookup returns CDR1 SGHRS and CDR2 YFSETQ. CDR3 sequence: CASSYGQGASYEQYF. Here the CDR3 DNA reads TGCGCCAGCAGCTACGGACAGGGAGCCTCCTACGAGCAGTACTTC.